This paragraph reports one T cell receptor (beta chain). Its matching antigen is unknown. The data stem from a study of monozygotic twins with inflammatory bowel disease. Starting material for each TCR library was about 3,300 ng of total RNA. Investigators made cDNA in eight separate reactions per sample. TCRdb re-called the 5' RACE reads and catalogs CDR3 proteins one per entry, DNA excluded. This sample contains approximately 160,000 distinct CDR3 sequences. Study-level results: Added variability in patient repertoires may stem from differing immunosuppressive treatments. IBD patients exhibited fewer clonotypes shared with other individuals than healthy twins, particularly with disease activity.

Germline CDR1 SGHRS, CDR2 YFSETQ. The CDR3 runs to 14 residues. The receptor was derived from a human donor with ulcerative colitis or Crohn's disease, or a healthy co-twin of an affected twin (not recorded which). The sample consisted of blood. The V and J genes are TRBV5-1 and TRBJ2-3; as DNA is missing, the TRBD1 call by TCRdb cannot be tested. The CDR3 protein is CASSLERGADTQYF.